This T cell receptor (beta chain) was identified during a study of response to subunit inactivated influenza vaccine. V lost 11 bases and J lost 4; bases outside the gene matches: 24. The CDR3 contains 18 residues. From the RT-PCR reads, TCRdb called clonotypes with MiXCR, one entry per CDR3 protein. The table records 750,000 to 850,000 distinct CDR3 sequences, about 18% of them present only once. The sequencing used PBMCs from blood, collected around 5 days after vaccination. This clonotype originated in a middle-aged man who received an inactivated influenza vaccine. The chain carries TRBV12-3 or TRBV12-4 and TRBJ2-3; the match to TRBD2 covers 7 bases. CDR3 sequence: CALSLASWGGWSSDTQYF. The CDR3 nucleotides read TGTGCCCTCAGTTTAGCGTCCTGGGGGGGGTGGTCTTCAGATACGCAGTATTTT.